The rows below give T cell receptor beta chains drawn from one sample of a study of T cell responses to AZD1222 COVID-19 vaccine. Some clones are missing from TCRdb's copy, which holds only in-frame ones; the method was immunoSEQ multiplex PCR. There are about 81,000 clones in the sample; 91% occur only once, and 6.5% to 9.5% lies in the top ten. The material sequenced was peripheral blood, taken 28 days after the second AZD1222 dose. These TCRs come from an adult who received the AZD1222 COVID-19 vaccine. Each CDR3 is given with its conserved first and last residue. A D gene is named only where the DNA matches it firmly. The size of a clone is reported for some rows only, either as once, few or many, or as a class for expanded clones.

>TRBV6-5|TRBJ2-2|.|once
CASSYRGVGGGELFF
TGTGCCAGCAGTTACCGGGGTGTCGGGGGCGGGGAGCTGTTTTTT
>TRBV6-5|TRBJ2-7|.|.
CHLEWGGGSYEQYF
TGCCATCTCGAATGGGGAGGAGGGTCCTACGAGCAGTACTTC
>TRBV7-8|TRBJ2-5|.|.
CASSLGSNQETQYF
TGTGCCAGCAGCTTAGGTAGCAACCAAGAGACCCAGTACTTC
>TRBV6-5|TRBJ1-3|.|.
CASNPGIGNTIYF
TGTGCCAGCAACCCAGGGATCGGAAACACCATATATTTT
>TRBV2|TRBJ2-3|.|.
CASRDVGTTDTQYF
TGTGCCAGCAGAGACGTGGGGACCACAGATACGCAGTATTTT
>TRBV3-1/TRBV3-2|TRBJ1-1|TRBD1|.
CASSQDGGQGLNTEAFF
TGTGCCAGCAGCCAAGATGGAGGACAGGGGTTGAACACTGAAGCTTTCTTT
>TRBV29-1|TRBJ2-3|.|.
CSVRQGSTDTQYF
TGCAGCGTTAGGCAGGGTAGCACAGATACGCAGTATTTT
>TRBV7-8|TRBJ2-1|TRBD2|.
CASSRTSGGYNEQFF
TGTGCCAGCAGCCGGACTAGCGGGGGCTACAATGAGCAGTTCTTC
>TRBV28|TRBJ1-5|.|.
CASSFGQQNQPQHF
TGTGCCAGCAGTTTTGGTCAACAAAATCAGCCCCAGCATTTT
>TRBV29-1|TRBJ1-5|.|.
CSVGVDNQPQHF
TGCAGCGTTGGGGTCGACAATCAGCCCCAGCATTTT
>TRBV27|TRBJ2-2|TRBD1|.
CASSFGQGNTGELFF
TGTGCCAGCAGTTTCGGACAGGGTAACACCGGGGAGCTGTTTTTT
>TRBV27|TRBJ2-1|.|once
CASSFEGISYNEQFF
TGTGCCAGCAGTTTTGAGGGGATCTCCTACAATGAGCAGTTCTTC
>TRBV18|TRBJ2-7|.|.
CASSPVGYEQYF
TGTGCCAGCTCACCAGTCGGATACGAGCAGTACTTC
>TRBV20-1|TRBJ2-1|.|.
CSAGFSTEQFF
TGCAGTGCTGGGTTTTCAACGGAGCAGTTCTTC
>TRBV19|TRBJ1-6|.|.
CASSMGNPRRDSPLHF
TGTGCCAGTAGTATGGGGAACCCCCGGCGAGATTCACCCCTCCACTTT
>TRBV4-2|TRBJ2-1|.|.
CASSPDYYNEQFF
TGTGCCAGCAGCCCTGACTACTACAATGAGCAGTTCTTC
>TRBV2|TRBJ1-6|.|.
CASSEDKGSPLHF
TGTGCCAGCAGTGAAGACAAGGGGTCACCCCTCCACTTT
>TRBV30|TRBJ2-2|.|.
CAWSRGPDTGELFF
TGTGCCTGGAGTAGGGGACCTGACACCGGGGAGCTGTTTTTT
>TRBV21-1|TRBJ2-3|.|.
CASSTWGGCPGTQSTDTQYF
TGTGCCAGCAGCACCTGGGGGGGGTGTCCCGGGACACAAAGCACAGATACGCAGTATTTT
>TRBV27|TRBJ2-2|.|.
CASSLVWTGELFF
TGTGCCAGCAGCTTAGTCTGGACCGGGGAGCTGTTTTTT
>TRBV5-4|TRBJ2-2|.|once
CASSLATRNTGELFF
TGTGCCAGCAGCTTGGCTACAAGGAACACCGGGGAGCTGTTTTTT
>TRBV4-3|TRBJ1-6|TRBD1|.
CASSQVVGQEINSPLHF
TGCGCCAGCAGCCAAGTCGTTGGACAGGAAATTAATTCACCCCTCCACTTT
>TRBV10-3|TRBJ2-3|.|.
CAISERGITDTQYF
TGTGCCATCAGTGAGCGGGGAATCACAGATACGCAGTATTTT
>TRBV5-1|TRBJ2-5|.|.
CASSLGGSLQETQYF
TGCGCCAGCAGCTTAGGGGGATCCCTCCAAGAGACCCAGTACTTC
>TRBV19|TRBJ1-5|.|.
CASKGQAYQPQHF
TGTGCCAGTAAGGGGCAGGCGTATCAGCCCCAGCATTTT
>TRBV13|TRBJ2-1|TRBD2|few
CASSLSGRVYEQFF
TGTGCCAGCAGCCTTAGCGGGAGGGTCTATGAGCAGTTCTTC
>TRBV5-1|TRBJ2-5|.|.
CASSPPGQETQYF
TGCGCCAGCAGCCCCCCCGGACAAGAGACCCAGTACTTC
>TRBV6-6|TRBJ2-7|.|.
CASSYVPAYEQYF
TGTGCCAGCAGTTACGTCCCGGCCTACGAGCAGTACTTC
>TRBV19|TRBJ2-3|.|.
CASSASLRERRQYF
TGTGCCAGTAGTGCCTCTTTACGCGAACGACGGCAGTATTTT
>TRBV6-2/TRBV6-3|TRBJ1-2|.|.
CASSPQGRYGYTF
TGTGCCAGCAGCCCACAGGGAAGATATGGCTACACCTTC
>TRBV7-6|TRBJ2-1|.|.
CASSLEGTRTTSSYNEQFF
TGTGCCAGCAGCTTAGAAGGGACACGGACGACCAGCTCCTACAATGAGCAGTTCTTC
>TRBV13|TRBJ2-7|.|.
CASSFGFRVGYEQYF
TGTGCCAGCAGTTTCGGGTTCAGGGTTGGTTACGAGCAGTACTTC
>TRBV28|TRBJ2-4|.|.
CASSQGAIQYF
TGTGCCAGCAGTCAAGGGGCCATTCAGTACTTC
>TRBV19|TRBJ1-3|.|.
CASSLSPPVSSGNTIYF
TGTGCCAGTAGTCTTTCGCCCCCAGTGAGCTCTGGAAACACCATATATTTT
>TRBV6-5|TRBJ2-2|TRBD1|.
CASRQGTGVTGELFF
TGTGCCAGCAGGCAAGGGACAGGGGTTACCGGGGAGCTGTTTTTT
>TRBV6-5|TRBJ2-1|.|.
CASSLTGPGLGNEQFF
TGTGCCAGCAGTTTAACGGGGCCGGGGTTGGGAAATGAGCAGTTCTTC
>TRBV6-5|TRBJ2-3|TRBD1|.
CASSTTGDGTQYF
TGTGCCAGCAGTACGACAGGGGACGGTACGCAGTATTTT
>TRBV6-1|TRBJ2-1|.|.
CASSERGSSDIPIYNEQFF
TGTGCCAGCAGTGAAAGGGGTTCTAGCGACATCCCAATATACAATGAGCAGTTCTTC
>TRBV19|TRBJ2-2|.|.
CASISHLNTGELFF
TGTGCCAGTATAAGTCACTTGAACACCGGGGAGCTGTTTTTT
>TRBV18|TRBJ2-7|.|.
CASSPAGRGWEQYF
TGTGCCAGCTCACCCGCGGGACGGGGGTGGGAGCAGTACTTC
>TRBV4-2|TRBJ1-3|.|once
CASSSGARGNTIYF
TGTGCCAGCAGCTCAGGGGCTAGGGGAAACACCATATATTTT
>TRBV2|TRBJ2-1|TRBD2|.
CASNREASTYNEQFF
TGTGCCAGCAATCGGGAGGCCTCCACCTACAATGAGCAGTTCTTC
>TRBV9|TRBJ2-1|.|.
CASSVGGRRPNEQFF
TGTGCCAGCAGCGTAGGGGGTCGGAGGCCCAATGAGCAGTTCTTC
>TRBV30|TRBJ1-5|.|.
CAWSGGHGNQPQHF
TGTGCCTGGAGCGGGGGGCACGGCAATCAGCCCCAGCATTTT
>TRBV5-4|TRBJ2-2|.|once
CASSLGRGRELFF
TGTGCCAGCAGCTTGGGCAGGGGAAGGGAGCTGTTTTTT
>TRBV19|TRBJ1-1|.|.
CASSIMGPVAAFF
TGTGCCAGTAGTATAATGGGGCCAGTCGCAGCTTTCTTT
>TRBV4-1|TRBJ1-5|.|.
CASSQRSGDSQPQHF
TGCGCCAGCAGCCAACGTAGCGGGGATTCTCAGCCCCAGCATTTT
>TRBV5-8|TRBJ1-1|.|.
CASSLGVGGTEAFF
TGTGCCAGCAGCCTGGGGGTTGGGGGCACTGAAGCTTTCTTT
>TRBV5-1|TRBJ2-2|TRBD2|.
CASSFSSGSTGELFF
TGCGCCAGCAGCTTTTCTAGCGGGAGTACCGGGGAGCTGTTTTTT
>TRBV4-3|TRBJ2-6|.|.
CASSQGVLSGANVLTF
TGCGCCAGCAGCCAAGGAGTCCTCTCTGGGGCCAACGTCCTGACTTTC
>TRBV19|TRBJ2-7|TRBD1|once
CASSIHLSDRDYEQYF
TGTGCCAGTAGTATCCATTTATCCGACAGGGACTACGAGCAGTACTTC
>TRBV11-2|TRBJ2-3|TRBD1|.
CASRPRGLDTQYF
TGTGCCAGCAGGCCTAGGGGGCTAGATACGCAGTATTTT
>TRBV7-9|TRBJ2-1|.|.
CASSLDEQFF
TGTGCCAGCAGCTTAGATGAGCAGTTCTTC
>TRBV7-3|TRBJ2-1|.|.
CASSMEQDNEQFF
TGTGCCAGCAGCATGGAACAGGACAATGAGCAGTTCTTC
>TRBV5-6|TRBJ1-3|.|.
CASSAFSTIYF
TGTGCCAGCAGCGCTTTCAGCACCATATATTTT
>TRBV23-1|TRBJ2-7|TRBD2|.
CASSQWASGSGGFYEQYF
TGCGCCAGCAGTCAATGGGCTAGCGGGAGTGGGGGCTTCTACGAGCAGTACTTC
>TRBV5-1|TRBJ1-1|.|.
CASSLEGTNTEAFF
TGCGCCAGCAGCTTAGAGGGGACGAACACTGAAGCTTTCTTT
>TRBV7-3|TRBJ2-5|TRBD1|.
CASSPGGAGQETQYF
TGTGCCAGCAGCCCAGGGGGCGCGGGTCAAGAGACCCAGTACTTC
>TRBV27|TRBJ2-7|.|.
CASSLRDKNYEQYF
TGTGCCAGCAGTTTAAGGGACAAAAACTACGAGCAGTACTTC
>TRBV29-1|TRBJ1-2|TRBD1|.
CSVDQGAVYNYGYTF
TGCAGCGTTGATCAGGGGGCGGTTTACAATTATGGCTACACCTTC